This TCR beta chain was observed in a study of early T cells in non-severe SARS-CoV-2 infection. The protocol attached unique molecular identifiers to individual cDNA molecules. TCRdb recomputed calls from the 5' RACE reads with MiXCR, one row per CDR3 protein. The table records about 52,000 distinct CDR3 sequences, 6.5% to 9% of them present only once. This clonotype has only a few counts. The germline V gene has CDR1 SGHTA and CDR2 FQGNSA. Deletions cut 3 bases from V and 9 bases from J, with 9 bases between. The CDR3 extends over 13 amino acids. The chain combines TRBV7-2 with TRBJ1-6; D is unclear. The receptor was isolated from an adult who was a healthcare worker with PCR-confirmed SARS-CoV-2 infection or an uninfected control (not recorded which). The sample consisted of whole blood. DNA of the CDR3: TGTGCCAGCAGCTTGGACCGTGGTTCACCCCTCCACTTT. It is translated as CASSLDRGSPLHF.